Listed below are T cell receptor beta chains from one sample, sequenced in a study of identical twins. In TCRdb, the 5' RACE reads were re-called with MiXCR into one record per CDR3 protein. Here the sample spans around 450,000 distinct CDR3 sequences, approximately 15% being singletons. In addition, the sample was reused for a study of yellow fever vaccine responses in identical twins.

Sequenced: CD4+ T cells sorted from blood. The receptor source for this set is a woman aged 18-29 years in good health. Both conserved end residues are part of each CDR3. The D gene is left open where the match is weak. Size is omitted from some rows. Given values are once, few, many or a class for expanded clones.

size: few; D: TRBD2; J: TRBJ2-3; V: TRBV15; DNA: TGTGCCACCAGCTGGGACTACGGAACAGATACGCAGTATTTT; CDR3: CATSWDYGTDTQYF
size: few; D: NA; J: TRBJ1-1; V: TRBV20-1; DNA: TGCAGTGCTAGAGCTATTTTCAACACTGAAGCTTTCTTT; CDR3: CSARAIFNTEAFF
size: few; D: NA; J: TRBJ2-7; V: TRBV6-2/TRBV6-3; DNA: TGTGCCAGCAGAAGAGGGACTCTCTCCTACGAGCAGTACTTC; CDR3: CASRRGTLSYEQYF
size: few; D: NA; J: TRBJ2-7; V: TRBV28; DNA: TGTGCCAGCACCCCGGCAGTACGGGACTACGAGCAGTACTTC; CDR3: CASTPAVRDYEQYF
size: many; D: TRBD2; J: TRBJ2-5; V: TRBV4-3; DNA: TGCGCCAGCAGCATAACCGGGACTAGCGGGACGGAGACCCAGTACTTC; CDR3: CASSITGTSGTETQYF
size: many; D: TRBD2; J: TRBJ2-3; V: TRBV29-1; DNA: TGCAGCGTGCGACTAGCGGGAGGGCCGGATACGCAGTATTTT; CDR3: CSVRLAGGPDTQYF
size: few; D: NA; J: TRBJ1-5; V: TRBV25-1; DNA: TGTGCCAGCAGTGGACAGGCGAGATACCATAGCAATCAGCCCCAGCATTTT; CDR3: CASSGQARYHSNQPQHF
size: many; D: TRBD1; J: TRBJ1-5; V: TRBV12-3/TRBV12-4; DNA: TGTGCCAGCAGTCACACAGGGGAGGCTCAGCCCCAGCATTTT; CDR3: CASSHTGEAQPQHF
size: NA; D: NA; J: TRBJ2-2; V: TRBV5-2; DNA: TGTGCCAGCAGCCCAGGTCGGGGCGTGAGCGGGGAGCTGTTTTTT; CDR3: CASSPGRGVSGELFF
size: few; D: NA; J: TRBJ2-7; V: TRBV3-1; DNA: TGTGCCAGCAGCCAAGTAAATCGGCTTGCTCCTGGGTTAGGGGACGAGCAGTACTTC; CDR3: CASSQVNRLAPGLGDEQYF
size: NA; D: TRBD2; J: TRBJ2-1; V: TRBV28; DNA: TGTGCCAGCAGGGATCCGGGACTAGCGTCCCGAGGGGGTGAGCAGTTCTTC; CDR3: CASRDPGLASRGGEQFF
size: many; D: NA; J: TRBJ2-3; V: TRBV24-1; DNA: TGTGCCACCAGTGCAAACCCCGGACAGCCTGGGGGCACAGATACGCAGTATTTT; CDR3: CATSANPGQPGGTDTQYF
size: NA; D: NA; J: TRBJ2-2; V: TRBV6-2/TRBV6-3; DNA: TGTGCCAGCAGTTCCCCCCCGATCACCGGGGAGCTGTTTTTT; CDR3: CASSSPPITGELFF
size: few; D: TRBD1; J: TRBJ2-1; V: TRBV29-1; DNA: TGCAGCGTTGGTGACAGGGGGTTTGTATACAATGAGCAGTTCTTC; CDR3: CSVGDRGFVYNEQFF
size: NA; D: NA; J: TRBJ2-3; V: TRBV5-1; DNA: TGCGCCAGCAGCTTGGGCCGGGGGCGGGGAACAGATACGCAGTATTTT; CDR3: CASSLGRGRGTDTQYF
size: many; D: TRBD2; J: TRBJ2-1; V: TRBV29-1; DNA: TGCAGCGTTGAAGGTGGTACTAGCGGGATCGACAATGAGCAGTTCTTC; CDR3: CSVEGGTSGIDNEQFF
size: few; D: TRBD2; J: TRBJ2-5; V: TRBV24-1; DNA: TGTGCCACCAGTGATTTGAGCGGGGCCCTGGAGACCCAGTACTTC; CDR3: CATSDLSGALETQYF
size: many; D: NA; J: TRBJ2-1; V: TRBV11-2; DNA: TGTGCCAGCAGCCCAGGGGTCCCCGACTACAATGAGCAGTTCTTC; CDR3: CASSPGVPDYNEQFF
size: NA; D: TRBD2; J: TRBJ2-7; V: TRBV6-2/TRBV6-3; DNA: TGTGCCACCAGCCCTCTAGCGGGCCTCTACGAGCAGTACTTC; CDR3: CATSPLAGLYEQYF
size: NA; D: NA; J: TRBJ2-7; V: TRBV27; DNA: TGTGCCAGCAGTGCGAGGGGATGGGACGAGCAGTACTTC; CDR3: CASSARGWDEQYF
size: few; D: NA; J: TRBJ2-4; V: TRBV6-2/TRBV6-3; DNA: TGTGCCAGCAGTTACTCACGGGAGTCGAACATTCAGTACTTC; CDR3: CASSYSRESNIQYF
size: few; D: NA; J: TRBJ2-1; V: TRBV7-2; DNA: TGTGCCAGCAGCGAAAATTCAAATGAGCAGTTCTTC; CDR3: CASSENSNEQFF
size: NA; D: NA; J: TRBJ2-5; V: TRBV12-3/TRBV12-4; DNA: TGTGCCAGCAGTTTGCCCCCCTCCGTGGGGGTAAAGACCCAGTACTTC; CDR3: CASSLPPSVGVKTQYF
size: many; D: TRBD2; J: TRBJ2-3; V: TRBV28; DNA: TGTGCCAGCAGTTTCCCGGGTAGCGGGAGTACAGATACGCAGTATTTT; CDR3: CASSFPGSGSTDTQYF
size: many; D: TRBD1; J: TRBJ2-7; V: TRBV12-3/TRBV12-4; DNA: TGTGCCAGCAGTCTACCCGGGACAGGGCTCTACGAGCAGTACTTC; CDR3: CASSLPGTGLYEQYF
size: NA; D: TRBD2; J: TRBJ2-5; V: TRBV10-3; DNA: TGTGCCACCCGGCGGGAGCCTGGGGAGACCCAGTACTTC; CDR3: CATRREPGETQYF
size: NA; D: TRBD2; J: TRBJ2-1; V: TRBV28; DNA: TGTACCAGCAGTTTACTTACTAGCGGGGGAGATAATGAGCAGTTCTTC; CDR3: CTSSLLTSGGDNEQFF
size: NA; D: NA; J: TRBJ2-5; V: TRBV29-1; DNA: TGCAGCGTTGCCCGAGTAGAGACCCAGTACTTC; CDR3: CSVARVETQYF
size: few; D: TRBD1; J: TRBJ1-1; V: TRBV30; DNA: TGTGCCTGGAGTGTACAGGGGAAGCACACTGAAGCTTTCTTT; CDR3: CAWSVQGKHTEAFF
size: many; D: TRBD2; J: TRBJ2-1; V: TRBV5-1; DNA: TGCGCCAGCAGCTTTGGGGGAGGGAGGTCCTACAATGAGCAGTTCTTC; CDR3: CASSFGGGRSYNEQFF
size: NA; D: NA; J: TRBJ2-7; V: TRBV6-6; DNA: TGTGCCAGCAGATCCGGGTCCGTCTACGAGCAGTACTTC; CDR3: CASRSGSVYEQYF
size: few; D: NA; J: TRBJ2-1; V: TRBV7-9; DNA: TGTGCCAGCAGCCCCACCTCAGTGGCAGATGAGCAGTTCTTC; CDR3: CASSPTSVADEQFF
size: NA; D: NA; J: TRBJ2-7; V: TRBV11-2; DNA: TGTGCCAGCAGCAAACCGGGGGCAGGGCTCTACGAGCAGTACTTC; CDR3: CASSKPGAGLYEQYF
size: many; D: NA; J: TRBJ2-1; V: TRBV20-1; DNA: TGCAGTGCTAGAGATCAAGCGGTTTCCTACAATGAGCAGTTCTTC; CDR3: CSARDQAVSYNEQFF
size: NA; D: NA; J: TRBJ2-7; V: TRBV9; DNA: TGTGCCAGCAGCGTGGGACTCCGGGACAAAACCTACGAGCAGTACTTC; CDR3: CASSVGLRDKTYEQYF
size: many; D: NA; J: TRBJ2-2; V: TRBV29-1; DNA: TGCAGCGCCATTTCCCCCGGGGAGCTGTTTTTT; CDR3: CSAISPGELFF
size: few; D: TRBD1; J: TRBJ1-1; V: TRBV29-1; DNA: TGCAGCGTGGACAGGGCTGGTGGGTTCATGAACACTGAAGCTTTCTTT; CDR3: CSVDRAGGFMNTEAFF
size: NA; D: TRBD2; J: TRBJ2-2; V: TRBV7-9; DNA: TGTGCCAGCAGCCCCCCGGGGACTAGCGGGACCGGGGAGCTGTTTTTT; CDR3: CASSPPGTSGTGELFF
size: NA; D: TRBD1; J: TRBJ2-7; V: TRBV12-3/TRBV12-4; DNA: TGTGCCAGCAGAGGACAGGGGGCGCCCTCCTACGAGCAGTACTTC; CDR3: CASRGQGAPSYEQYF
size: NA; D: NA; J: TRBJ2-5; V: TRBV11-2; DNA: TGTGCCAGTACCCCGCAGGGGAGGGGAGAGACCCAGTACTTC; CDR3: CASTPQGRGETQYF
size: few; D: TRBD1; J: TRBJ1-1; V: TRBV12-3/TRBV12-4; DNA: TGTGCCAGCAGGAAGACAGGGGAAGGCACTGAAGCTTTCTTT; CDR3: CASRKTGEGTEAFF
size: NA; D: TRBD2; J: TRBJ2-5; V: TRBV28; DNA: TGTGCCAGCAGCCTACAACTAGCGGGGGCAGGGGGGACCCAGTACTTC; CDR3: CASSLQLAGAGGTQYF
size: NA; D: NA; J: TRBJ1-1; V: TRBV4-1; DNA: TGCGCCAGCAGCCAAGGATGGGGGGCAACCACTGAAGCTTTCTTT; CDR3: CASSQGWGATTEAFF
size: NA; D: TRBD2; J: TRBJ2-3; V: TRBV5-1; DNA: TGCGCCAGCAGCTCGACTAGCGGGGGAAGGGCAGATACGCAGTATTTT; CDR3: CASSSTSGGRADTQYF
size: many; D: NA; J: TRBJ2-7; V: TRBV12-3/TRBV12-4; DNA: TGTGCCAGCACCAAACAGGGTGGAAACTACGAGCAGTACTTC; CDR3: CASTKQGGNYEQYF
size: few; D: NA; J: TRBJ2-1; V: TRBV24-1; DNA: TGTGCCACCAGTGATACGGCCCTGTGGGGGAACAATGAGCAGTTCTTC; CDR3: CATSDTALWGNNEQFF
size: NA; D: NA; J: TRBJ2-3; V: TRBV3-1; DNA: TGTGCCAGCAGCCAAGAGAGAAAGAGCACAGATACGCAGTATTTT; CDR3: CASSQERKSTDTQYF
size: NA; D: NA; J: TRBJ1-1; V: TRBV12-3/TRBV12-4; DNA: TGTGCCAGCAGTTTTCGATCCAAAGAAGCTTTCTTT; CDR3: CASSFRSKEAFF
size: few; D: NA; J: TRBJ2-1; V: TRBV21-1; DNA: TGTGCCAGCAAATTTTCTAGCGGGAGGAACAATGAGCAGTTCTTC; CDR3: CASKFSSGRNNEQFF
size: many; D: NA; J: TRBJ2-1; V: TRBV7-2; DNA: TGTGCCAGCAGCTTAGTAACCTACAATGAGCAGTTCTTC; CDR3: CASSLVTYNEQFF
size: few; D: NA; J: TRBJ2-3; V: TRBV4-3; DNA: TGCGCCAGCAGCCAAGAAGGACTGAAGTCTGATACGCAGTATTTT; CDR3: CASSQEGLKSDTQYF
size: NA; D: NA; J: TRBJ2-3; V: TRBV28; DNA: TGTGCCAGCAGTAACCAACGACAGAGAAGCACAGATACGCAGTATTTT; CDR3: CASSNQRQRSTDTQYF
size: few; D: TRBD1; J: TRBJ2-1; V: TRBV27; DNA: TGTGCCAGCAGTTCAGCCGCCGGGACAGGGGGCAATGAGCAGTTCTTC; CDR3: CASSSAAGTGGNEQFF
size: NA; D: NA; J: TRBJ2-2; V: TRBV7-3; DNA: TGTGCCAGCAGCTTAAGGGGAGGTAGTGTTCCCGGGGAGCTGTTTTTT; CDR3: CASSLRGGSVPGELFF
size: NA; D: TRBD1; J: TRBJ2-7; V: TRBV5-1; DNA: TGCGCCAGCAGCATCTCAGGGGGCGGTAAATACGAGCAGTACTTC; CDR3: CASSISGGGKYEQYF
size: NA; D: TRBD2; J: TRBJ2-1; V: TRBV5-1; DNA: TGCGCCAGCAGAACCGGACTAGCGCAAAACAATGAGCAGTTCTTC; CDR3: CASRTGLAQNNEQFF
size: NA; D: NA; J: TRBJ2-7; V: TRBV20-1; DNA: TGCAGTGCTAGAGATAACAGGAGGTACGAGCAGTACTTC; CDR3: CSARDNRRYEQYF